Listed below are T cell receptor beta chains from one sample, sequenced in a study of shared clonotypes between healthy human individuals. TCRdb's table, derived via immunoSEQ multiplex PCR, lists solely in-frame clones and lacks some. The data contain fewer than 350,000 clones, roughly 87% of them singletons. Sequencing used memory CD8+ T cells sorted from blood. Receptors originate from a man aged 18 to 35 in good health. Each CDR3 is given with its conserved first and last residue. The D gene is left open where the match is weak. The size entry is marked missing in some rows and otherwise reads once, few, many or a size class.

cdr3_length	d_call	v_call	j_call	clone_size	cdr3_aa	cdr3_nt
17	TRBD2	TRBV4-3	TRBJ2-2	once	CASSQDWDGGRTGELFF	TGCGCCAGCAGCCAAGATTGGGACGGGGGGAGAACCGGGGAGCTGTTTTTT
17	TRBD1	TRBV6-7	TRBJ1-5	.	CAPQGGGGAFCNQPQHF	TGTGCCCCCCAGGGGGGCGGGGGTGCTTTTTGCAATCAGCCCCAGCATTTT
15	TRBD1	TRBV18	TRBJ1-1	.	CASSPVGTGPTEAFF	TGTGCCAGCTCACCTGTCGGGACAGGGCCAACTGAAGCTTTCTTT
18	TRBD2	TRBV7-9	TRBJ2-1	.	CASSLAGGLAVSYNEQFF	TGTGCCAGCAGCTTAGCCGGCGGACTAGCGGTTTCCTACAATGAGCAGTTCTTC
17	TRBD1	TRBV11-1	TRBJ2-2	.	CASSLRTGTGNTGELFF	TGTGCCAGCAGCTTACGGACCGGGACAGGCAACACCGGGGAGCTGTTTTTT
14	.	TRBV2	TRBJ1-3	.	CASSPGPVYHTIYF	TGTGCCAGCAGCCCCGGACCCGTTTATCACACCATATATTTT
15	TRBD1	TRBV11-2	TRBJ2-7	once	CASSETGALLEEQYF	TGTGCCAGCAGCGAGACAGGGGCCCTCCTAGAAGAGCAGTACTTC
17	TRBD1	TRBV7-9	TRBJ2-7	.	CASSNSGAGTGVYEQYF	TGTGCCAGCAGCAACAGTGGGGCCGGGACAGGGGTCTACGAGCAGTACTTC
15	.	TRBV28	TRBJ2-3	.	CASSLAGRSTDTQYF	TGTGCCAGCAGTTTAGCAGGGAGGAGCACAGATACGCAGTATTTT
12	TRBD1	TRBV29-1	TRBJ2-7	.	CSAQGGSYEQYF	TGCAGCGCACAGGGGGGCTCCTACGAGCAGTACTTC
13	.	TRBV5-1	TRBJ2-7	.	CASSFRPTYEQYF	TGCGCCAGCAGCTTTCGTCCTACCTACGAGCAGTACTTC
14	TRBD2	TRBV27	TRBJ2-7	.	CASSIAGSSYEQYF	TGTGCCAGCAGCATAGCGGGGAGCTCCTACGAGCAGTACTTC
14	.	TRBV4-1	TRBJ2-7	once	CASSQTDLPYEQYF	TGCGCCAGCAGCCAAACAGACCTACCCTACGAGCAGTACTTC
14	.	TRBV5-1	TRBJ2-1	.	CASSFESSYNEQFF	TGCGCCAGCAGCTTTGAAAGCTCCTACAATGAGCAGTTCTTC
17	.	TRBV2	TRBJ2-6	.	CASSGRFQPSGANVLTF	TGTGCCAGCAGTGGCAGGTTTCAGCCCTCTGGGGCCAACGTCCTGACTTTC
14	.	TRBV6-4	TRBJ2-3	many	CASSEGTSTDTQYF	TGTGCCAGCAGTGAGGGGACTAGCACAGATACGCAGTATTTT
14	.	TRBV13	TRBJ2-7	.	CASSLEGQGYEQYF	TGTGCCAGCAGCTTAGAAGGGCAGGGCTACGAGCAGTACTTC
11	.	TRBV4-1	TRBJ2-1	.	CASSVSNEQFF	TGCGCCAGCAGCGTAAGCAATGAGCAGTTCTTC
15	TRBD1	TRBV30	TRBJ2-5	few	CAWSVWGRGLETQYF	TGTGCCTGGAGTGTATGGGGCAGGGGGTTGGAGACCCAGTACTTC
15	TRBD1	TRBV7-9	TRBJ2-7	once	CASSSRTGASYEQYF	TGTGCCAGCAGCTCCCGGACAGGGGCCTCCTACGAGCAGTACTTC
16	.	TRBV7-9	TRBJ2-7	.	CASSLGGPETRYEQYF	TGTGCCAGCAGCTTGGGCGGTCCAGAGACACGCTACGAGCAGTACTTC
16	.	TRBV10-2	TRBJ1-3	.	CASSESSESSGNTIYF	TGCGCCAGCAGTGAGTCGTCGGAGAGCTCTGGAAACACCATATATTTT
13	TRBD1	TRBV6-5	TRBJ2-7	.	CASSWDRVGEQYF	TGTGCCAGCAGTTGGGACAGGGTTGGCGAGCAGTACTTC
16	.	TRBV7-9	TRBJ2-2	.	CASSPLSGFFTGELFF	TGTGCCAGCAGCCCTCTTAGTGGATTTTTCACCGGGGAGCTGTTTTTT
17	.	TRBV11-2	TRBJ2-6	.	CASSALQGIGGANVLTF	TGTGCCAGCAGCGCACTACAGGGAATAGGTGGGGCCAACGTCCTGACTTTC
16	TRBD2	TRBV13	TRBJ2-5	.	CASSYGTSGSEETQYF	TGTGCCAGCAGCTACGGGACTAGCGGGAGTGAAGAGACCCAGTACTTC
13	.	TRBV5-6	TRBJ2-1	.	CAQPGQGHNEQFF	TGTGCCCAGCCGGGTCAGGGGCACAATGAGCAGTTCTTC
13	TRBD1	TRBV7-6	TRBJ1-2	.	CASSGGQGSGYTF	TGTGCCAGCAGCGGGGGACAGGGCTCTGGCTACACCTTC